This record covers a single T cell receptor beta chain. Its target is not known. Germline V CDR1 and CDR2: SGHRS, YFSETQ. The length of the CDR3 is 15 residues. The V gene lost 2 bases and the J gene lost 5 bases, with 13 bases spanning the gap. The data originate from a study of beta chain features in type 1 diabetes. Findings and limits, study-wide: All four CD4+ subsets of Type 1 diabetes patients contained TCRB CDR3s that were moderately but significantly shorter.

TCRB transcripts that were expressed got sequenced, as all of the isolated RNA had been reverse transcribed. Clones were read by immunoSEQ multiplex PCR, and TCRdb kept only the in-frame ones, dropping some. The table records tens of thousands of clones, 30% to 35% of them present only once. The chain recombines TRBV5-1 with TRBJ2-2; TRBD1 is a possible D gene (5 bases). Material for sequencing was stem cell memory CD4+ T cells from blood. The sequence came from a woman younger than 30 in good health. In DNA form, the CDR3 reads TGCGCCAGCAGCTTCAGCAGGGAAGGAACCGGGGAGCTGTTTTTT. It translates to CASSFSREGTGELFF.